One and the same sample provided the 23 T cell receptor beta chains below, sequenced in a study of cytomegalovirus exposure and HLA in healthy donors. The primer mix had 60 Vbeta and 13 Jbeta primers. The protocol was immunoSEQ multiplex PCR, while the TCRdb copy is restricted to in-frame clones and leaves out a portion. The sample includes roughly 170,000 clones, about 65% seen only once; the top ten take more than 1.3%. Material for sequencing was PBMCs. Receptors originate from a girl under 18 in good health and CMV-seronegative.

The chain joins TRBV5-6 to TRBJ2-2, with D unclear. Germline CDR1 SGHDT, CDR2 YYEEEE. The CDR3 extends over 13 amino acids. V lost 4 bases to trimming and J lost 0 bases, with 4 bases between them. The CDR3 nucleotides are TGTGCCAGCAGCCTAGCGAACACCGGGGAGCTGTTTTTT. Translation gives CASSLANTGELFF.

The chain carries TRBV5-4 and TRBJ2-7; a weak D match, TRBD2 (6 bases). Germline lookup yields CDR1 SGHNT and CDR2 YYREEE (reference sequence). V shed 6 bases and J shed 0 bases, with 19 bases lying between them. The CDR3 extends over 16 amino acids. The CDR3 sequence is CASTMGGVTASYEQYF. CDR3 coding DNA: TGTGCCAGCACTATGGGGGGAGTCACCGCCTCCTACGAGCAGTACTTC.

The chain joins TRBV11-2 to TRBJ2-7; tentative D call: TRBD1 (6 bases). CDR1 is SGHAT, CDR2 FQNNGV, per germline. The CDR3 length is 16 residues. Trimming shortened V by 0 bases and J by 0 bases, and 12 bases separated the two germline ends. This CDR3 is CASSLELGANSYEQYF. The CDR3 DNA reads TGTGCCAGCAGCTTAGAACTGGGGGCGAACTCCTACGAGCAGTACTTC. Filled out from reference TRBV11-2 and TRBJ2-7, the complete variable domain reads EAGVAQSPRYKIIEKRQSVAFWCNPISGHATLYWYQQILGQGPKLLIQFQNNGVVDDSQLPKDRFSAERLKGVDSTLKIQPAKLEDSAVYLCASSLELGANSYEQYFGPGTRLTVT.

This clone has a handful of counts. This rearrangement joins TRBV5-4 to TRBJ1-6; D call uncertain. V gave up 1 base and J gave up 7 bases, with 9 bases separating them. The CDR3 has 14 residues. From germline, CDR1 is SGHNT and CDR2 YYREEE (reference sequence). The CDR3 sequence: CASSLTRGNSPLHF. The CDR3 DNA reads TGTGCCAGCAGCTTGACAAGAGGGAATTCACCCCTCCACTTT.

V is TRBV30 and J is TRBJ2-7; D gene uncertain. The CDR3 is 13 amino acids. Deletions cut 3 bases from V and 0 bases from J, with 9 bases between. Germline CDR1 reads GTSNPN; CDR2 reads SVGIG (reference sequence). The CDR3 DNA reads TGTGCCTGGAGCAGAACGGGCTCCTACGAGCAGTACTTC. It codes for CAWSRTGSYEQYF.

The V and J genes are TRBV27 and TRBJ2-5; 7 bases are a match to TRBD2. Germline assignment: CDR1 MNHEY and CDR2 SMNVEV (reference sequence). V gave up 4 bases and J gave up 2 bases; unmatched junction bases: 7. This CDR3 has 15 amino acids. The CDR3 protein is CASSSAAAGQETQYF. CDR3 in DNA: TGTGCCAGCAGTTCCGCCGCAGCGGGACAAGAGACCCAGTACTTC.

This clone turned up a few times. The chain joins TRBV29-1 to TRBJ2-7, with 9 bases aligning to TRBD2. The junction had 3 bases not matched to a gene; V was cut back by 5 bases and J by 4 bases. Germline assignment: CDR1 SQVTM and CDR2 ANQGSEA. This CDR3 spans 12 amino acids. CDR3 protein: CSVRGGAYEQYF. In DNA, the CDR3 is TGCAGCGTTCGCGGGGGGGCGTACGAGCAGTACTTC.

This clone has a handful of counts. This chain links TRBV2 with TRBJ1-1; possible D gene TRBD1, 6 bases. Germline CDR1 is SNHLY and CDR2 is FYNNEI. Trimming removed 8 bases at V and 0 bases at J, with 13 bases between. This CDR3 has 14 residues. The CDR3 DNA reads as TGTGCCAGCTCCCGGGACACTCTGAACACTGAAGCTTTCTTT. Residues: CASSRDTLNTEAFF.

The chain has TRBV5-6 and TRBJ1-6, with 10 bases lining up with TRBD1. V dropped 3 bases and J dropped 4; count of bases not matched to a gene: 7. The CDR3 covers 17 residues. Germline V gene data show CDR1 as SGHDT and CDR2 as YYEEEE. In DNA form, the CDR3 reads TGTGCCAGCAGCTCGCTCAGACAGGGGGCATATAATTCACCCCTCCACTTT. Amino acids: CASSSLRQGAYNSPLHF.

This clone has more than one count but fewer than ten. The chain couples TRBV5-1 to TRBJ1-2; D ambiguous. This CDR3 is built from 13 residues. Trimming removed 4 bases from V and 6 bases from J, with 13 bases in between. From germline, CDR1 is SGHRS and CDR2 YFSETQ. The CDR3 DNA reads TGCGCCAGCAGCCCGAGGGTAAATCATGGCTACACCTTC. Its translation is CASSPRVNHGYTF. The complete variable domain, with remaining parts taken from reference TRBV5-1 and TRBJ1-2, reads KAGVTQTPRYLIKTRGQQVTLSCSPISGHRSVSWYQQTPGQGLQFLFEYFSETQRNKGNFPGRFSGRQFSNSRSEMNVSTLELGDSALYLCASSPRVNHGYTFGSGTRLTVV.

In nucleotides, the CDR3 is TGCGCCAGCAGCACAACTAGCGGGGGTGGTTCAGATACGCAGTATTTT. It translates to CASSTTSGGGSDTQYF. The V call is TRBV5-1, the J call TRBJ2-3, with 11 nucleotides matching TRBD2. This CDR3 spans 16 amino acids. Germline values: CDR1 SGHRS, CDR2 YFSETQ. V lost 4 bases to trimming and J lost 4 bases; unmatched junction nucleotides: 8.

The V and J genes are TRBV6-4 and TRBJ2-5, with 7 bases lining up with TRBD1. The length of the CDR3 is 15 residues. Germline loops: CDR1 MRHNA, CDR2 SNTAGT. The junction had 12 bases not matched to a gene; V was cut back by 6 bases and J by 5 bases. The CDR3 bases are TGTGCCAGCAGGGGTTTGAGGGGGCTCACGGAGACCCAGTACTTC. It translates to CASRGLRGLTETQYF.

This chain connects TRBV5-1 to TRBJ1-3; D is ambiguous. The CDR3 consists of 15 residues. Germline CDR1 and CDR2: SGHRS and YFSETQ. V was pared by 4 bases and J by 0 bases, with 11 bases between. In DNA, the CDR3 is TGCGCCAGCAGCCCGGCTGCGGACTCTGGAAACACCATATATTTT. Protein: CASSPAADSGNTIYF.

This sequence joins TRBV14 and TRBJ1-2; D remains unclear. Germline V gene lookup returns CDR1 SGHDN and CDR2 FVKESK. This CDR3 is 15 amino acids long. V was cut by 4 bases and J by 6 bases, with 18 bases left in between. CDR3 coding DNA: TGTGCCAGCAGCCCCCTAAGGGTGCGGGTACATGGCTACACCTTC. As protein: CASSPLRVRVHGYTF.

The chain joins TRBV6-1 to TRBJ2-7, with 7 bases identical to TRBD1. The CDR3 runs 13 residues. The germline V gene has CDR1 MNHNS and CDR2 SASEGT. The V gene end was trimmed by 6 bases and the J gene end by 3 bases; junction bases not matched to a gene: 5. CDR3 nucleotides: TGTGCCAGCAGGCAGGGGGTTCTCTACGAGCAGTACTTC. Translating gives CASRQGVLYEQYF.

V usage is TRBV13 and J usage is TRBJ2-7, with D maybe TRBD2 (7 bases). Trimming shortened V by 5 bases and J by 3 bases, and 14 bases separated the two germline ends. The CDR3 has 14 amino acids. CDR1 PRHDT and CDR2 FYEKMQ come from the germline V gene (reference sequence). Here the CDR3 reads CASSEGGSNYEQYF. The CDR3 bases are TGTGCCAGCAGCGAGGGGGGGTCGAACTACGAGCAGTACTTC.

The chain carries TRBV5-1 and TRBJ1-1, with D uncertain. The CDR3 has 11 residues. Between the trimmed V and J ends, which lost 8 bases and 5 bases, there was a span of 10 bases. Germline CDR1 SGHRS, CDR2 YFSETQ. The CDR3 reads CASNSGTEAFF. The DNA of the CDR3 is TGCGCCAGTAACAGCGGGACTGAAGCTTTCTTT.

The V call is TRBV27, the J call TRBJ1-5, with 7 positions matching TRBD1. Germline values: CDR1 MNHEY, CDR2 SMNVEV (reference sequence). This CDR3 is 16 amino acids long. V lost 5 bases to trimming and J lost 3 bases; unmatched junction nucleotides: 10. The CDR3: CASSPGDRTYNQPQHF. The CDR3 DNA reads as TGTGCCAGCAGTCCGGGGGACAGAACCTACAATCAGCCCCAGCATTTT.

The chain links TRBV4-1 to TRBJ2-1; 9 bases line up with TRBD1. V was pared by 8 bases and J by 5 bases, with 7 bases of the junction left unmatched. CDR3 size: 14 residues. The V gene's germline CDR1 is MGHRA and CDR2 YSYEKL. CDR3 in amino acids: CASGAGQGDNEQFF. In DNA, the CDR3 is TGCGCCAGCGGAGCGGGACAGGGTGACAATGAGCAGTTCTTC.

The V and J genes are TRBV7-9 and TRBJ1-5; D is perhaps TRBD1 (5 bases). Germline V gene data show CDR1 as SEHNR and CDR2 as FQNEAQ (reference sequence). V was cut by 5 bases and J by 7 bases, with 12 bases left in between. The CDR3 runs 13 residues. The CDR3: CASSIQEGQPQHF. In DNA, the CDR3 is TGTGCCAGCAGCATACAGGAGGGACAGCCCCAGCATTTT.

The J gene is TRBJ1-4, the V gene TRBV6-5, with D possibly being TRBD1 (6 bases). V was pared by 6 bases and J by 7 bases, with 9 bases between. The CDR3 sequence is 12 residues long. CDR1 is MNHEY, CDR2 SVGAGI, per germline. The CDR3 DNA follows: TGTGCCAGCAGCGAAGGGGGTGAAAAACTGTTTTTT. It translates to CASSEGGEKLFF.

CDR3 amino acids: CASRRTGTGERGYTF. CDR3 DNA sequence: TGTGCCAGCAGAAGAACCGGGACAGGGGAGCGGGGCTACACCTTC. This chain uses TRBV5-4 with TRBJ1-2; 10 bases fit TRBD1. V gave up 5 bases and J gave up 8 bases; unmatched junction bases: 12. In germline, CDR1 is SGHNT, CDR2 YYREEE (reference sequence). This CDR3 has 15 amino acids.

J is TRBJ1-6 and V is TRBV11-2; maybe TRBD1 (5 bases). The V gene lost 3 bases and the J gene lost 6 bases, with 6 bases spanning the gap. Germline values: CDR1 SGHAT, CDR2 FQNNGV. CDR3 length: 13 amino acids. CDR3 coding DNA: TGTGCCAGCAGCTTTCAGGGTAATTCACCCCTCCACTTT. Its protein is CASSFQGNSPLHF.